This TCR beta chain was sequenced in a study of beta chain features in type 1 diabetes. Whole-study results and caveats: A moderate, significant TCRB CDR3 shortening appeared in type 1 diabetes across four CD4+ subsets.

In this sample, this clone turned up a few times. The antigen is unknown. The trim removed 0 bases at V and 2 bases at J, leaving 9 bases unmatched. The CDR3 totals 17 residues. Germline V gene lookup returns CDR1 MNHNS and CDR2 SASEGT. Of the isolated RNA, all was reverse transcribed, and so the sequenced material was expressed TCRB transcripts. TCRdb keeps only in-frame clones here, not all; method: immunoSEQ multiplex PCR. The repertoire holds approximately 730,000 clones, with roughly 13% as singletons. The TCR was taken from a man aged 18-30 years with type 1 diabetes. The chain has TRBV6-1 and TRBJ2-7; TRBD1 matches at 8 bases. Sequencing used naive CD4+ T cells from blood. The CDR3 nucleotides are TGTGCCAGCAGTGAAGCACGCCTCCGGGACAGGACCTACGAGCAGTACTTC. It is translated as CASSEARLRDRTYEQYF.